A single sample is the source of the 9 T cell receptor beta chains below, sequenced in a study of OX40 agonist ivuxolimab in advanced cancers. Method: immunoSEQ multiplex PCR; TCRdb's copy keeps in-frame clones and lacks some. There are over 25,000 clones in the sample; approximately 86% occur only once, and 29% lies in the top ten. This specimen consisted of CD4+ or CD8+ T cells sorted from blood, obtained in a trial of the OX40 agonist ivuxolimab. These receptor sequences come from an adult with an advanced solid tumor such as melanoma, head and neck, liver or kidney cancer.

The chain couples TRBV27 to TRBJ2-7; D is uncertain. CDR3 size: 11 residues. The germline gives CDR1 MNHEY, CDR2 SMNVEV (reference sequence). V lost 8 bases, J lost 2 bases, and 7 bases lay in between. CDR3 nucleotide sequence: TGTGCCAGCCAGTTTCCCTACGAGCAGTACTTC. This gives the protein CASQFPYEQYF.

This sequence joins TRBV27 and TRBJ2-1, with 16 nucleotides matching TRBD2. Germline CDR1 MNHEY, CDR2 SMNVEV (reference sequence). J lost 5 bases, V lost 4 bases, and 2 bases had no gene match. The CDR3 spans 16 residues. CDR3 nucleotide sequence: TGTGCCAGCAGTTGGGGACTAGCGGGAGGGGACAATGAGCAGTTCTTC. Translation: CASSWGLAGGDNEQFF.

The chain combines TRBV19 with TRBJ1-2; D possibly corresponds to TRBD1 (6 bases). V was clipped by 7 bases and J by 3 bases, with 21 bases between them. Germline CDR1 reads LNHDA; CDR2 reads SQIVND (reference sequence). The CDR3 has 16 residues. This CDR3 reads CASTHLRTALHYGYTF. CDR3 sequence (DNA): TGTGCCAGTACCCATTTGAGGACAGCTCTCCACTATGGCTACACCTTC.

This sequence joins TRBV2 and TRBJ1-5; no clear D gene. Germline-derived CDR1 and CDR2 are SNHLY and FYNNEI. Trimming removed 8 bases from V and 5 bases from J, with 13 bases in between. This CDR3 region has 13 residues. Here the CDR3 DNA reads TGTGCCAGCCGTCACGAAGGGCATCAGCCCCAGCATTTT. Protein product: CASRHEGHQPQHF. The variable domain in full, completed from reference TRBV2 and TRBJ1-5, reads EPEVTQTPSHQVTQMGQEVILRCVPISNHLYFYWYRQILGQKVEFLVSFYNNEISEKSEIFDDQFSVERPDGSNFTLKIRSTKLEDSAMYFCASRHEGHQPQHFGDGTRLSIL.

The CDR3 nucleotides are TGTGCCAGCAGCTCCGGGGTCAACGAGCAGTACTTC. Amino acids: CASSSGVNEQYF. The V gene is TRBV7-9, the J gene TRBJ2-7, with D perhaps TRBD2 (5 bases). The V end was cut by 4 bases, the J end by 5 bases, with 9 bases between. Germline-derived CDR1 and CDR2 are SEHNR and FQNEAQ (reference sequence). The CDR3 runs 12 residues.

The chain combines TRBV9 with TRBJ2-2; no firm D call. Trimming cost V 7 bases and J 1 base, with 14 bases left between them. The length of the CDR3 is 15 residues. Looked up from germline, CDR1 is SGDLS and CDR2 is YYNGEE. The CDR3 sequence is CASQSGLLNTGELFF. The CDR3 nucleotides read TGTGCCAGCCAGTCTGGTCTCTTGAACACCGGGGAGCTGTTTTTT.

The chain couples TRBV4-1 to TRBJ2-1; 10 nucleotides align to TRBD2. The CDR3 contains 15 residues. Trimming removed 2 bases from V and 7 bases from J; junction bases left unmatched: 5. Germline CDR1 MGHRA, CDR2 YSYEKL. The CDR3 nucleotides read TGCGCCAGCAGCCAACTAGCGGGAGAGGGGAATGAGCAGTTCTTC. Residues: CASSQLAGEGNEQFF.

The chain employs TRBV10-3 and TRBJ2-7; 8 bases agree with TRBD1. With 2 bases clipped from V and 3 bases from J, the junction kept 3 bases outside the gene matches. Looked up from germline, CDR1 is ENHRY and CDR2 is SYGVKD. The CDR3 length is 14 residues. The CDR3 DNA reads as TGTGCCATCAGTGAGGACAGGGGTGTCTACGAGCAGTACTTC. It yields the protein CAISEDRGVYEQYF.

The chain carries TRBV28 and TRBJ1-1; D not certain. Looked up from germline, CDR1 is MDHEN and CDR2 is SYDVKM. This CDR3 contains 14 residues. The V and J ends lost 4 bases and 0 bases respectively, with 9 bases between them. In DNA form, the CDR3 reads TGTGCCAGCAGTTCCGGTCGCATGAACACTGAAGCTTTCTTT. This gives the protein CASSSGRMNTEAFF.